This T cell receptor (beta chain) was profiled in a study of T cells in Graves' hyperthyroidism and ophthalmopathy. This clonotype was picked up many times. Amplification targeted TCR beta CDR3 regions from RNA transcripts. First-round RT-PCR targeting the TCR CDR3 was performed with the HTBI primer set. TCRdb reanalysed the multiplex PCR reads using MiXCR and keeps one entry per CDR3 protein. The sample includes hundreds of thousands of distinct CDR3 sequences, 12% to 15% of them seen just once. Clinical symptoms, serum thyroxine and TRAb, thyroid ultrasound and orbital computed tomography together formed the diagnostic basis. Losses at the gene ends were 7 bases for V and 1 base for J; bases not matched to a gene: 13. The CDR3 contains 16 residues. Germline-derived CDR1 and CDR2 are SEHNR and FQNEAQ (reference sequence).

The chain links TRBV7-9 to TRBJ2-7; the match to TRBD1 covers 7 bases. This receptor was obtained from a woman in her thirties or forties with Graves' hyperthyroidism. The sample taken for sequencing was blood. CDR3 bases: TGTGCCAGCATCCTAAACGAGATGGGACAGTCCTACGAGCAGTACTTC. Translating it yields CASILNEMGQSYEQYF.